Following are 19 T cell receptor beta chains from one sample sequenced in a study of cytomegalovirus exposure and HLA in healthy donors. A multiplex PCR was run with 60 Vbeta primers and 13 Jbeta primers. TCRdb keeps only in-frame clones here, not all; method: immunoSEQ multiplex PCR. The top ten hold less than 1.5% of the sample, which has approximately 100,000 clones, roughly two thirds seen once. Sequenced sample: PBMCs. The origin of the receptors is a female donor in good health and CMV-seronegative.

The chain has TRBV7-6 and TRBJ1-6; TRBD1 matches 7 bases. Germline CDR1 is SGHVS and CDR2 is FNYEAQ. The CDR3 spans 17 residues. The J segment lost 7 bases and the V segment lost 4 bases, leaving 13 bases of the junction unmatched. This CDR3 reads CASSYSSPGQQNSPLHF. Written as DNA, the CDR3 is TGTGCCAGCAGCTACTCCTCCCCGGGACAGCAAAATTCACCCCTCCACTTT.

The V call is TRBV14, the J call TRBJ1-4, with 10 bases lining up with TRBD1. CDR3 size: 18 residues. CDR1 and CDR2 (germline): SGHDN, FVKESK. The ends lost 1 base at V and 0 bases at J; junction bases unmatched: 5. Here the CDR3 DNA reads TGTGCCAGCAGCCAAGGGGGACAGGGGCCTGCAACTAATGAAAAACTGTTTTTT. This codes for CASSQGGQGPATNEKLFF.

The chain combines TRBV19 with TRBJ2-5; TRBD1 matches at 8 bases. The ends lost 5 bases at V and 4 bases at J; junction bases unmatched: 12. Germline CDR1 and CDR2: LNHDA and SQIVND (reference sequence). The CDR3 consists of 16 residues. CDR3 region: CASSQTGQGWGETQYF. CDR3 DNA sequence: TGTGCCAGTAGTCAAACAGGACAGGGCTGGGGAGAGACCCAGTACTTC.

The chain combines TRBV18 with TRBJ2-7, with 9 bases lining up with TRBD2. The V segment lost 6 bases and the J segment 6 bases; nucleotides outside the gene matches: 15. Germline CDR1 and CDR2: KGHSH and LQKENI. The CDR3 has 16 residues. The CDR3 protein is CASSQNSAGGGGEQYF. CDR3 nucleotides: TGTGCCAGCTCCCAGAACTCAGCGGGGGGAGGCGGCGAGCAGTACTTC.

The chain has TRBV7-6 and TRBJ2-3, with D tentatively TRBD1 (8 bases). The CDR3 covers 18 residues. The V end lost 2 bases, the J end lost 1 base, and 19 bases lay between the germline ends. The germline CDR1 and CDR2 sequences are SGHVS and FNYEAQ. The CDR3, as DNA: TGTGCCAGCAGCTTATACCGGACAGGGAGGGGAGGCACAGATACGCAGTATTTT. Amino acid sequence: CASSLYRTGRGGTDTQYF.

This chain links TRBV5-1 with TRBJ2-3, with a tentative D call TRBD1 (6 bases). The V end lost 6 bases, the J end lost 6 bases, and 11 bases lay between the germline ends. Germline CDR1 and CDR2: SGHRS and YFSETQ. The CDR3 consists of 12 residues. Written as DNA, the CDR3 is TGCGCCAGCACAGGGGATCGCGATACGCAGTATTTT. Translating gives CASTGDRDTQYF.

The CDR3 DNA is TGTGCCAGCAGCCACGGACTAGTTGGCAATGAGCAGTTCTTC. This sequence encodes CASSHGLVGNEQFF. J is TRBJ2-1 and V is TRBV5-8, with 7 bases lining up with TRBD2. Germline-derived CDR1 and CDR2 are SGHTS and YDEGEE. Losses at the gene ends were 4 bases for V and 6 bases for J; bases not matched to a gene: 7. The CDR3 consists of 14 residues.

This clone has more than one count but fewer than ten. The chain links TRBV4-2 to TRBJ2-2; D perhaps matches TRBD2 (5 bases). Germline-derived CDR1 and CDR2 are LGHNA and YNFKEQ. The CDR3 contains 18 residues. Between the trimmed V and J ends, which lost 4 bases and 0 bases, there was a span of 18 bases. CDR3 in amino acids: CASSLPLPSGPNTGELFF. For the CDR3, the DNA is TGTGCCAGCAGCCTCCCACTTCCAAGCGGACCGAACACCGGGGAGCTGTTTTTT.

This chain uses TRBV30 with TRBJ2-1; no clear D. With 3 bases removed from V and 8 bases from J, the gap between germline ends came to 5 bases. Germline CDR1 reads GTSNPN; CDR2 reads SVGIG (reference sequence). There are 10 residues in the CDR3. CDR3 in amino acids: CAWSSDEQFF. The CDR3 DNA is TGTGCCTGGAGCTCAGATGAGCAGTTCTTC.

This sequence joins TRBV13 and TRBJ2-1; TRBD1 matches 10 bases. CDR1 and CDR2 (germline): PRHDT, FYEKMQ (reference sequence). CDR3 length: 11 amino acids. Trimming took 4 bases from V and 16 from J; bases not matched to a gene: 4. This CDR3 is CASSSGTGAFF. The CDR3 nucleotides are TGTGCCAGCAGCTCCGGGACAGGGGCTTTCTTC.

The chain employs TRBV25-1 and TRBJ2-5, with D possibly TRBD1 on 6 matching bases. The CDR3 totals 13 residues. Deletions cut 4 bases from V and 2 bases from J, with 8 bases between. Germline V gives CDR1 MGHDK, CDR2 SYGVNS. The CDR3 loop is CASSAGQQETQYF. CDR3 DNA sequence: TGTGCCAGCAGTGCCGGACAGCAAGAGACCCAGTACTTC.

This rearrangement joins TRBV27 to TRBJ1-5; possibly TRBD1 for D (6 bases). The CDR3 is made up of 16 amino acids. In germline, CDR1 is MNHEY, CDR2 SMNVEV (reference sequence). V shed 5 bases and J shed 1 base, with 15 bases lying between them. CDR3 in DNA: TGTGCCAGCAGTACAACACTGACAGGCAGCAATCAGCCCCAGCATTTT. Protein: CASSTTLTGSNQPQHF.

The CDR3 region is CASSLTSGGAPHEQYF. CDR3 nucleotides: TGTGCCAGCAGCTTGACTAGCGGGGGGGCCCCTCACGAGCAGTACTTC. The chain uses TRBV7-2 and TRBJ2-7; 14 nucleotides line up with TRBD2. The V and J ends lost 3 bases and 5 bases, in that order; junction bases with no gene match: 6. From germline, CDR1 is SGHTA and CDR2 FQGNSA. CDR3 length equals 16 residues. Combining the CDR3 with reference TRBV7-2 and TRBJ2-7 gives the whole variable domain GAGVSQSPSNKVTEKGKDVELRCDPISGHTALYWYRQSLGQGLEFLIYFQGNSAPDKSGLPSDRFSAERTGGSVSTLTIQRTQQEDSAVYLCASSLTSGGAPHEQYFGPGTRLTVT.

The DNA for the CDR3 is TGTGCCAGTAGTCCGGGACTAGAATCGGCCTACGAGCAGTACTTC. As protein: CASSPGLESAYEQYF. This sequence joins TRBV19 and TRBJ2-7, with 8 bases matching TRBD2. The CDR3 covers 15 residues. Trimming cost V 5 bases and J 2 bases; bases outside gene matches: 8. Germline CDR1 LNHDA, CDR2 SQIVND (reference sequence).

The V gene is TRBV29-1, the J gene TRBJ2-5; no firm D call. The CDR3 is 11 amino acids. Trimming removed 4 bases from V and 4 bases from J, with 7 bases in between. Germline V CDR1 and CDR2: SQVTM, ANQGSEA. The chain's CDR3 is CSVVPGETQYF. The DNA of the CDR3 is TGCAGCGTTGTGCCGGGAGAGACCCAGTACTTC.

This clone came up a few times. The V gene is TRBV21-1, the J gene TRBJ1-2; the table's D call TRBD1 went unverified against the DNA. TRBV21-1 is flagged as a pseudogene. CDR3 size: 15 residues. This CDR3 is CASNNDRGSRYGYTF. The CDR3 DNA follows: TGTGCCAGCAACAATGACAGGGGCTCGCGCTATGGCTACACCTTC.

The V gene is TRBV5-8, the J gene TRBJ1-2, with 7 bases matching TRBD1. The CDR3 has 14 residues. V lost 3 bases and J lost 6; bases outside the gene matches: 8. Germline CDR1 is SGHTS and CDR2 is YDEGEE. CDR3 bases: TGTGCCAGCAGCTCACGACAGGGTTGGAATGGCTACACCTTC. It is translated as CASSSRQGWNGYTF. Using reference TRBV5-8 and TRBJ1-2 for the parts outside the CDR3, the full variable domain is EAGVTQSPTHLIKTRGQQATLRCSPISGHTSVYWYQQALGLGLQFLLWYDEGEERNRGNFPPRFSGRQFPNYSSELNVNALELEDSALYLCASSSRQGWNGYTFGSGTRLTVV.

The chain joins TRBV4-1 to TRBJ2-7; the match to TRBD1 covers 7 bases. The CDR3 is 14 amino acids. V lost 3 bases and J lost 4; bases outside the gene matches: 6. Looked up from germline, CDR1 is MGHRA and CDR2 is YSYEKL. Written as DNA, the CDR3 is TGCGCCAGCAGCCAGAGGACAGGAATATACGAGCAGTACTTC. Protein sequence: CASSQRTGIYEQYF.

The CDR3 loop is CASNPRAPLIKLFF. CDR3 nucleotide sequence: TGTGCCAGCAACCCCAGGGCGCCGTTGATAAAACTGTTTTTT. The chain uses TRBV28 and TRBJ1-4; a possible D gene is TRBD1 (5 bases). This CDR3 comprises 14 residues. Trimming pared 7 bases from V and 10 bases from J, leaving 19 bases between. Germline assignment: CDR1 MDHEN and CDR2 SYDVKM. Filled out from reference TRBV28 and TRBJ1-4, the complete variable domain reads DVKVTQSSRYLVKRTGEKVFLECVQDMDHENMFWYRQDPGLGLRLIYFSYDVKMKEKGDIPEGYSVSREKKERFSLILESASTNQTSMYLCASNPRAPLIKLFFGSGTQLSVL.